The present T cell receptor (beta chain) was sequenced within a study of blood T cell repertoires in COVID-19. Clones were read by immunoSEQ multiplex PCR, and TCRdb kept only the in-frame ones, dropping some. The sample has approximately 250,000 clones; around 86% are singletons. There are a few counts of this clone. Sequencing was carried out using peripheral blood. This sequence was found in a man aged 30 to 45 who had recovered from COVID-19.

The CDR3 here is CASSFGDPGNTIYF. The CDR3 nucleotides read TGCGCCAGCAGCTTTGGAGATCCTGGAAACACCATATATTTT. The V call is TRBV5-1, the J call TRBJ1-3; no firm D call. Germline V lookup: CDR1 SGHRS, CDR2 YFSETQ. This CDR3 has 14 residues. Trimming cost V 2 bases and J 2 bases, with 8 bases left between them.